The rows below give T cell receptor beta chains drawn from one sample of a study of cytomegalovirus exposure and HLA in healthy donors. Profiled with immunoSEQ multiplex PCR; TCRdb holds only in-frame clones, not every one. Of about 170,000 clones in the sample, 60% to 80% are singletons; the top ten hold about 6.4%. Input material: PBMCs. These TCRs come from a man aged 40-50 years in good health and CMV-seropositive. Each CDR3 is given with its conserved first and last residue. Each record gives: J gene, clone size, V gene, D gene, CDR3 DNA, CDR3 protein. A D gene is named only where the DNA matches it firmly. The size of a clone is reported for some rows only, either as once, few or many, or as a class for expanded clones.

>TRBJ2-4|.|TRBV6-1|TRBD2
TGTGCCAGCAGTGAAAATACTAGCGGCAAAAACAGTCAGTACTTC
CASSENTSGKNSQYF
>TRBJ2-7|.|TRBV5-1|.
TGCGCCAGCAGGTCTGGTGGGGACTCAGCCTACGAGCAGTACTTC
CASRSGGDSAYEQYF
>TRBJ2-3|.|TRBV28|TRBD2
TGTGCCAGCATACCCGGGACAGCTGGACTAGCGGGAATAGGGCCTAAAATCACAGATACGCAGTATTTT
CASIPGTAGLAGIGPKITDTQYF
>TRBJ1-5|few|TRBV5-1|.
TGCGCCAGCAGCTTGGAGGCAGGGGCACATCAGCCCCAGCATTTT
CASSLEAGAHQPQHF
>TRBJ2-3|.|TRBV9|.
TGTGCCAGCAGCCCACAGGGACCCCCAGATACGCAGTATTTT
CASSPQGPPDTQYF
>TRBJ1-5|.|TRBV27|TRBD1
TGTGCCAGTAGACAGGGGGGTAATATACGCAATCAGCCCCAGCATTTT
CASRQGGNIRNQPQHF
>TRBJ1-5|.|TRBV5-6|.
TGTGCCAGCAGCTTCTCTAGGAATTATGGTCAGCCCCAGCATTTT
CASSFSRNYGQPQHF
>TRBJ1-2|.|TRBV28|TRBD1
TGTGCCAGCAGGTCAGGGGGCGATGGCTACACCTTC
CASRSGGDGYTF
>TRBJ1-4|few|TRBV28|.
TGTGCCAGCAGTTTGCCCAGGGCTAATGAAAAACTGTTTTTT
CASSLPRANEKLFF
>TRBJ1-5|.|TRBV19|TRBD1
TGTGCCACCATGGACAGGGGGCGTTTTCAGCCCCAGCATTTT
CATMDRGRFQPQHF
>TRBJ2-2|.|TRBV5-1|TRBD2
TGCGCCAGCAGCTTGGCTTCTAGCGGGAATACCGGGGAGCTGTTTTTT
CASSLASSGNTGELFF
>TRBJ1-6|.|TRBV30|TRBD1
TGTGCCTGGAGGAAACAGGGGTACTCAAATTCACCCCTCCACTTT
CAWRKQGYSNSPLHF
>TRBJ2-7|.|TRBV7-9|.
TGTGCCAGCAGCTTAGCGGTCGCGAGCTCCGAGCAGTACTTC
CASSLAVASSEQYF
>TRBJ2-2|.|TRBV10-2|.
TGCGCCAGCAGGGCCGGAGGAGGAGGGTCCGGGGAGCTGTTTTTT
CASRAGGGGSGELFF
>TRBJ2-5|.|TRBV19|.
TGTGCCAGTAGTATGGCCAATTTGGAGACCCAGTACTTC
CASSMANLETQYF
>TRBJ2-3|.|TRBV28|TRBD2
TGTGCCATCCACTCTCTAGCGGGAGGCACAGATACGCAGTATTTT
CAIHSLAGGTDTQYF
>TRBJ1-4|few|TRBV11-3|.
TGTGCCAGCAGTCGGAGTAATGAAAAACTGTTTTTT
CASSRSNEKLFF
>TRBJ1-4|.|TRBV15|TRBD1
TGTGCCACCAGCAGAGTTCGACAGGGGAATGAAAAACTGTTTTTT
CATSRVRQGNEKLFF
>TRBJ2-1|.|TRBV19|TRBD1
TGTGCCAGTAGTTCTCACAGGGGGGAGTGGGTAAATGAGCAGTTCTTC
CASSSHRGEWVNEQFF
>TRBJ2-2|.|TRBV15|.
TGTGCCACCAGCAGAGATAGCCAGAATGGAGAGGAGCTGTTTTTT
CATSRDSQNGEELFF
>TRBJ2-2|.|TRBV14|.
TGTGCCAGCCAGGCTCAAGGCACCGGGGAGCTGTTTTTT
CASQAQGTGELFF
>TRBJ2-7|once|TRBV28|.
TGTGCCAGCAGTTTAGAAAGACACAGACAAGGACAAGCCACCGAGCAGTACTTC
CASSLERHRQGQATEQYF
>TRBJ2-4|once|TRBV7-2|TRBD1
TGTGCCAGCAGCCTCGCGGCCGTACAGGGGGCGCGAATCTACTTC
CASSLAAVQGARIYF
>TRBJ2-3|.|TRBV5-4|TRBD2
TGTGCCAGCAGCTTGGTAGCGGGAGCAGGAGATACGCAGTATTTT
CASSLVAGAGDTQYF
>TRBJ2-7|few|TRBV7-9|.
TGTGCCAGCAGCTTAGGCCAGGGAGGCTACGAGCAGTACTTC
CASSLGQGGYEQYF
>TRBJ2-3|.|TRBV9|TRBD2
TGTGCCAGCAGCCCCCGACTAGCGGGAGCGGCAGATACGCAGTATTTT
CASSPRLAGAADTQYF
>TRBJ2-7|.|TRBV4-1|TRBD2
TGCGCCAGCAGCCAAGCCCCGACTAGCGGAACCTACGAGCAGTACTTC
CASSQAPTSGTYEQYF
>TRBJ2-7|.|TRBV6-6|TRBD2
TGTGCCACCGCGCGGCGGGGAGCGGGAAACGAGCAGTACTTC
CATARRGAGNEQYF
>TRBJ1-6|.|TRBV6-6|.
TGTGCCAGCAGTTATCCCGGGGTGCGATCACCCCTCCACTTT
CASSYPGVRSPLHF
>TRBJ2-2|.|TRBV5-4|TRBD2
TGTGCCAGCAGCTTGGGGGCGGGAGGAGGAACCGGGGAGCTGTTTTTT
CASSLGAGGGTGELFF
>TRBJ1-1|.|TRBV5-1|.
TGCGCCAGCAGCTTGGTATCCGGGGACACTGAAGCTTTCTTT
CASSLVSGDTEAFF
>TRBJ2-7|.|TRBV28|.
TGTGCCAGCAGTTTACTTAGATACGAGCAGTACTTC
CASSLLRYEQYF
>TRBJ2-3|.|TRBV9|TRBD2
TGTGCCAGCAGCCTTAGGGGCGGGAGGGGACCAGATACGCAGTATTTT
CASSLRGGRGPDTQYF
>TRBJ2-2|.|TRBV7-8|.
TGTGCCAGCAGCTTACCTGCCGGGACTGTGAACACCGGGGAGCTGTTTTTT
CASSLPAGTVNTGELFF
>TRBJ1-1|once|TRBV19|TRBD1
TGTGCCAGTAGCTCGACAGGGCACACTGAAGCTTTCTTT
CASSSTGHTEAFF
>TRBJ2-7|.|TRBV28|TRBD1
TGTGCCAGCTCAGGGGGCCCATTACCCTACGAGCAGTACTTC
CASSGGPLPYEQYF
>TRBJ2-7|few|TRBV5-1|.
TGCGCCAGCAGCCCCGCGCCAACAGGGACCTACGAGCAGTACTTC
CASSPAPTGTYEQYF
>TRBJ2-2|.|TRBV5-1|.
TGCGCCAGCACCATCCAGGGCCCCAAAACCTTCACCGGGGAGCTGTTTTTT
CASTIQGPKTFTGELFF
>TRBJ2-1|.|TRBV4-2|.
TGTGCCAGCAGCCAAGATTTGGAGACCTCCGGCGGGCAGTTCTTC
CASSQDLETSGGQFF
>TRBJ1-2|.|TRBV7-6|.
TGTGCCAGCAGTCCAGGGGTTAACTATGGCTACACCTTC
CASSPGVNYGYTF
>TRBJ2-4|.|TRBV2|TRBD1
TGTGCCAGCAACCGGGACAGGGTAGACATTCAGTACTTC
CASNRDRVDIQYF
>TRBJ2-3|.|TRBV20-1|.
TGCAGTGCTAGAGGACAGAATACGCAGTATTTT
CSARGQNTQYF
>TRBJ2-3|.|TRBV5-8|.
TGTGCCAGCAGCTTTAGCCTAGAGATCACAGATACGCAGTATTTT
CASSFSLEITDTQYF
>TRBJ2-7|.|TRBV10-2|TRBD2
TGCGCCAGCGGGACTAGCGACTACGAGCAGTACTTC
CASGTSDYEQYF
>TRBJ1-5|.|TRBV4-2|TRBD1
TGTGCCAGCAGCCAAGATTGGTCGGGGACAGCAAATCAGCCCCAGCATTTT
CASSQDWSGTANQPQHF
>TRBJ2-1|.|TRBV15|TRBD2
TGTGCCACCGGGGCACGGGAGGGGTCTTTGAATGAGCAGTTCTTC
CATGAREGSLNEQFF
>TRBJ2-5|.|TRBV7-9|.
TGTTCCAGCAGCTTCGGTCAGGGGCAAGAGACCCAGTACTTC
CSSSFGQGQETQYF
>TRBJ2-7|.|TRBV6-6|TRBD2
TGTGCCAGCAGTACACTAGCGGCCTACGAGCAGTACTTC
CASSTLAAYEQYF
>TRBJ1-4|.|TRBV28|.
TGTGCCACGGTAAACAGAGCAACTAATGAAAAACTGTTTTTT
CATVNRATNEKLFF
>TRBJ2-3|.|TRBV9|TRBD1
TGTGCCAGCAGCGTAGCCGGGGACAGGGTATCACATACGCAGTATTTT
CASSVAGDRVSHTQYF
>TRBJ2-7|.|TRBV5-4|TRBD1
TGTGCCAGCAGCTGGGGGGACAGGACCCACTACGAGCAGTACTTC
CASSWGDRTHYEQYF
>TRBJ2-3|.|TRBV6-5|.
TGTGCCAGCAGTAAACAGGGGAGGCCGCAGTATTTT
CASSKQGRPQYF
>TRBJ2-2|.|TRBV1|.
TGCACCAGCAGCCACCCCGCGGCTAGCGGGAGAGGAGGGACCGGGGAGCTGTTTTTT
CTSSHPAASGRGGTGELFF
>TRBJ2-5|few|TRBV19|TRBD2
TGTGCCAGTAGTTCCCGGACTAGTTGGGAGACCCAGTACTTC
CASSSRTSWETQYF